The entry that follows covers one T cell receptor (beta chain) sequence. As yet, its antigen is unknown. 60 Vbeta and 13 Jbeta primers were used in PCR. Assay used: immunoSEQ multiplex PCR; TCRdb lists only in-frame clones, some missing. Here the sample spans about 120,000 clones, about 76% being singletons. Healthy donors of bone marrow made up the group. This record comes from a study of cytomegalovirus exposure and HLA in healthy donors. As for the study in general: Around 180 million T cells yielded about 120 million unique TCR beta sequences, as an earlier analysis found. Study-level points and caveats: Sequencing likely produced, as an artifact, a cluster of highly shared sequence variants.

V lost 6 bases and J 0 bases, leaving 15 bases between the germline ends. This CDR3 is built from 16 residues. Per germline, CDR1 LNHDA and CDR2 SQIVND (reference sequence). The chain is built from TRBV19 and TRBJ1-5; weak D call: TRBD1 (5 bases). Sequenced: PBMCs. The receptor was isolated from a man aged 25-40 years in good health and CMV-seropositive. The DNA of the CDR3 is TGTGCCAGTAGCCCCCACGCAGGGAATAGCAATCAGCCCCAGCATTTT. Translating it yields CASSPHAGNSNQPQHF.